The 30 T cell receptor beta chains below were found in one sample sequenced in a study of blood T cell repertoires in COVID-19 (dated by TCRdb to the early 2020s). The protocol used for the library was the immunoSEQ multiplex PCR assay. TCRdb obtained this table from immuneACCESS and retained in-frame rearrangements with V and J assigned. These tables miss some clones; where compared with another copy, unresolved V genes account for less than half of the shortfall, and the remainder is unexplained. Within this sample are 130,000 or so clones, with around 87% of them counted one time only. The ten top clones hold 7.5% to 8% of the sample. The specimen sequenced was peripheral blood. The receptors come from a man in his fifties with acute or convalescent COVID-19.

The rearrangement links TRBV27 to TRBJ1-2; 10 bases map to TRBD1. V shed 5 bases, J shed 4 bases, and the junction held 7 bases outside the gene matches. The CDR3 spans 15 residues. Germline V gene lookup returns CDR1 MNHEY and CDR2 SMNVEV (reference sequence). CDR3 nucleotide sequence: TGTGCCAGCAGTCTAAGGACAGGGGGTGTCTATGGCTACACCTTC. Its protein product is CASSLRTGGVYGYTF.

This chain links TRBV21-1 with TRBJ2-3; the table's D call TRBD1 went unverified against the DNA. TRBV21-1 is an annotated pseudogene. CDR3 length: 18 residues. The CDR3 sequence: CASSPPFPDSESADTQYF. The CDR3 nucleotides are TGTGCCAGCAGCCCTCCCTTTCCGGACAGCGAAAGTGCAGATACGCAGTATTTT.

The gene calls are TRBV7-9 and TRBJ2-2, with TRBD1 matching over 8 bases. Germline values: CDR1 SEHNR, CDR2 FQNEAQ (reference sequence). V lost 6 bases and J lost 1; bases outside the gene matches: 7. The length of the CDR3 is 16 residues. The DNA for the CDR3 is TGTGCCAGCAGAAAGCAGGGGGCCATGAACACCGGGGAGCTGTTTTTT. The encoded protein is CASRKQGAMNTGELFF.

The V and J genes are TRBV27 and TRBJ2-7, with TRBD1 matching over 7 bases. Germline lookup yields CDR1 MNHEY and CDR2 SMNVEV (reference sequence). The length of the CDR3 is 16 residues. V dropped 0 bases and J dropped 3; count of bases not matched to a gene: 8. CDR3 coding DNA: TGTGCCAGCAGTTTATCGGGACAGATTCTCAACTACGAGCAGTACTTC. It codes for CASSLSGQILNYEQYF.

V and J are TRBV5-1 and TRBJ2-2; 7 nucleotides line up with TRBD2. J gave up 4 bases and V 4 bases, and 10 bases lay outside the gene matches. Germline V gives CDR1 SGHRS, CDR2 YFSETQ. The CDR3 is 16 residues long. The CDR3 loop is CASSRETSSRTGELFF. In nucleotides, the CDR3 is TGCGCCAGCAGCCGAGAGACTAGCAGCCGCACCGGGGAGCTGTTTTTT.

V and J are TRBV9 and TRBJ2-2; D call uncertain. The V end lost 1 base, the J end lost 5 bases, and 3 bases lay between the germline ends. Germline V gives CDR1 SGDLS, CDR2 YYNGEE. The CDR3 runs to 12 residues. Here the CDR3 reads CASSVLTGELFF. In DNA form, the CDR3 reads TGTGCCAGCAGCGTACTTACCGGGGAGCTGTTTTTT.

This CDR3 is CASSASGGEQPQHF. For the CDR3, the DNA is TGTGCCAGCAGTGCCTCTGGGGGGGAGCAGCCCCAGCATTTT. The rearrangement links TRBV2 to TRBJ1-5; possibly TRBD1 for D (5 bases). Germline values: CDR1 SNHLY, CDR2 FYNNEI. CDR3 size: 14 residues. Deletions cut 4 bases from V and 7 bases from J, with 14 bases between.

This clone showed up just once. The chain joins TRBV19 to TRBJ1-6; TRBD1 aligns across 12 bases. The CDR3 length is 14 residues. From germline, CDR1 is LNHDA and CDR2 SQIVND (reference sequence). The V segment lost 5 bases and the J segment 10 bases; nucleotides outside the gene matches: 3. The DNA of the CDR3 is TGTGCCAGTAGTTGGGACAGGGGGCAGTCACCCCTCCACTTT. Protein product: CASSWDRGQSPLHF.

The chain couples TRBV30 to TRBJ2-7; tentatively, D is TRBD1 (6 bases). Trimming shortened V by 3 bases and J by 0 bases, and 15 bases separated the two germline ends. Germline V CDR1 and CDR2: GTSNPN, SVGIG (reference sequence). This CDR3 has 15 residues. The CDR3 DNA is TGTGCCTGGAGAAGGTCCCAGGGGCGCTCCTACGAGCAGTACTTC. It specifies CAWRRSQGRSYEQYF. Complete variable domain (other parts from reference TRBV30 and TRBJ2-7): SQTIHQWPATLVQPVGSPLSLECTVEGTSNPNLYWYRQAAGRGLQLLFYSVGIGQISSEVPQNLSASRPQDRQFILSSKKLLLSDSGFYLCAWRRSQGRSYEQYFGPGTRLTVT.

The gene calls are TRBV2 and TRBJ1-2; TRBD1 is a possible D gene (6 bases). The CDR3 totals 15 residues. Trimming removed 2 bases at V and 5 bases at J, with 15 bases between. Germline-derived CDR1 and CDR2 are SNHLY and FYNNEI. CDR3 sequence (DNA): TGTGCCAGCAGTGAAAATCTGACAGGCGCTTATGGCTACACCTTC. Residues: CASSENLTGAYGYTF. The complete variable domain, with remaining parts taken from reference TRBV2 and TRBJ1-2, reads EPEVTQTPSHQVTQMGQEVILRCVPISNHLYFYWYRQILGQKVEFLVSFYNNEISEKSEIFDDQFSVERPDGSNFTLKIRSTKLEDSAMYFCASSENLTGAYGYTFGSGTRLTVV.

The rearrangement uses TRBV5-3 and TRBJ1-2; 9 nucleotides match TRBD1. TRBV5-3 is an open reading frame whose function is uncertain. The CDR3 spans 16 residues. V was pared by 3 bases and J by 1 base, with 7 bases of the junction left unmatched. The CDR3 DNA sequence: TGTGCCAGAAGCTCCTGGACAGGGGCGTTTAACTATGGCTACACCTTC. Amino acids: CARSSWTGAFNYGYTF.

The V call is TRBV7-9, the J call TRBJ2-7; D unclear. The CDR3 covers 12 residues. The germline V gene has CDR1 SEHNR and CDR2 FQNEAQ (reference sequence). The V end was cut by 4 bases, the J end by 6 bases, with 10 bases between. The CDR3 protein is CASSSKPGEQYF. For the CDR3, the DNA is TGTGCCAGCAGCTCCAAGCCGGGCGAGCAGTACTTC.

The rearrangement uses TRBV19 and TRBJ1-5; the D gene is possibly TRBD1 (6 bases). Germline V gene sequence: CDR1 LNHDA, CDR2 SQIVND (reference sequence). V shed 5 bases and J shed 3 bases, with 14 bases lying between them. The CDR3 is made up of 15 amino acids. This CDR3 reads CASSDTGFINQPQHF. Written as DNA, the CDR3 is TGTGCCAGTAGTGACACAGGGTTTATCAATCAGCCCCAGCATTTT.

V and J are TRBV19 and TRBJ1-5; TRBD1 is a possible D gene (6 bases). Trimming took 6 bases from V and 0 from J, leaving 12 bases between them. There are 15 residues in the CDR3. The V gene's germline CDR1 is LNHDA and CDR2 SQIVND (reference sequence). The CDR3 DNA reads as TGTGCCAGTAGGGGGACACCCTATAGCAATCAGCCCCAGCATTTT. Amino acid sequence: CASRGTPYSNQPQHF.

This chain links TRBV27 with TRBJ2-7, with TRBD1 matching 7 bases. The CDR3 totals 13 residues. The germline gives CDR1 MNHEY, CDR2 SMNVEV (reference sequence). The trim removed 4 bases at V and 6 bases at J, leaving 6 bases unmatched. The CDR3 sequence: CASSSTGVGEQYF. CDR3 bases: TGTGCCAGCAGTTCCACAGGGGTGGGCGAGCAGTACTTC.

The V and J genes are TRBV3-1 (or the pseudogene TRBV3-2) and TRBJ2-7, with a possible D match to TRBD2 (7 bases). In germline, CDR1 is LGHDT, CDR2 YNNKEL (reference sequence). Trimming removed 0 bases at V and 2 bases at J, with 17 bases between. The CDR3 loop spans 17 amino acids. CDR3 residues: CASSQDQWGGPTYEQYF. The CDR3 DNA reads TGTGCCAGCAGCCAAGACCAGTGGGGGGGGCCCACCTACGAGCAGTACTTC.

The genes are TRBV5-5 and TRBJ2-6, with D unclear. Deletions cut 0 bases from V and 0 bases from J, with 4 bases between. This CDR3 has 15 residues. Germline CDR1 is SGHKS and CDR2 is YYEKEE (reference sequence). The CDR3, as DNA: TGTGCCAGCAGCTTGGGGCACTCTGGGGCCAACGTCCTGACTTTC. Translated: CASSLGHSGANVLTF.

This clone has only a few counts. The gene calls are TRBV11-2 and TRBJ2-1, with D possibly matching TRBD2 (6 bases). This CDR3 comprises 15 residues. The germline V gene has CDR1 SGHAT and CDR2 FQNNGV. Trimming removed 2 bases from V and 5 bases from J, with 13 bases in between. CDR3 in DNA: TGTGCCAGCAGCTTAAGACCAGGCGGGAACAATGAGCAGTTCTTC. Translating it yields CASSLRPGGNNEQFF.

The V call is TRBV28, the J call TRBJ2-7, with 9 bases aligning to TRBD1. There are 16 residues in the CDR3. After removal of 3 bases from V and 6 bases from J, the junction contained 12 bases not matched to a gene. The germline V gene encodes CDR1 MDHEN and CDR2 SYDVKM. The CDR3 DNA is TGTGCCAGCAGTTTCCCCCGAGGACAGGGGAGGAGCGAGCAGTACTTC. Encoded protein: CASSFPRGQGRSEQYF.

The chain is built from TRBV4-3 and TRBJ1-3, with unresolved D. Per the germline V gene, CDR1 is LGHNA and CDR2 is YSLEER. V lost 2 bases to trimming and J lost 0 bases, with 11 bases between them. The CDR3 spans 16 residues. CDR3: CASSQNSLYSGNTIYF. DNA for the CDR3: TGCGCCAGCAGCCAAAATAGCCTCTACTCTGGAAACACCATATATTTT.

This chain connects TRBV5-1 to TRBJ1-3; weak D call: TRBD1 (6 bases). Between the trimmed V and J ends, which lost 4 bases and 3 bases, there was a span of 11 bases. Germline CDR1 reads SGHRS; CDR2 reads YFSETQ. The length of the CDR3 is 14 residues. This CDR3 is CASSLGGGGNTIYF. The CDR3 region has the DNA TGCGCCAGCAGCCTGGGAGGGGGTGGAAACACCATATATTTT.

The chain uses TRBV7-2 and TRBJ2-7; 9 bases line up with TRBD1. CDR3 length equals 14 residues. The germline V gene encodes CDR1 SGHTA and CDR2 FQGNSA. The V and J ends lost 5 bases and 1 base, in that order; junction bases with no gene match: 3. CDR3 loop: CASSQGTGSYEQYF. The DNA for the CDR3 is TGTGCCAGCAGCCAAGGGACAGGGTCCTACGAGCAGTACTTC. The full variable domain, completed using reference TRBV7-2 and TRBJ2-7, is GAGVSQSPSNKVTEKGKDVELRCDPISGHTALYWYRQSLGQGLEFLIYFQGNSAPDKSGLPSDRFSAERTGGSVSTLTIQRTQQEDSAVYLCASSQGTGSYEQYFGPGTRLTVT.

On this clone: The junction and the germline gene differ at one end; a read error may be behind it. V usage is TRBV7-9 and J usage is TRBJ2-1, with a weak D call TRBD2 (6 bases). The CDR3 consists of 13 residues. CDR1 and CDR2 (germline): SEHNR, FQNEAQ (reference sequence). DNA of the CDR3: TGTGCCAGCAACTTACGGGTGGGCTGGAGGGAGTTCTTC. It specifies CASNLRVGWREFF.

The CDR3 DNA sequence: TGTGCCAGCAGCGTAGTACACGGAGGTTGGAGCTACACCTTC. Its protein is CASSVVHGGWSYTF. The chain couples TRBV9 to TRBJ1-2, with no clear D. The germline V gene encodes CDR1 SGDLS and CDR2 YYNGEE. The CDR3 extends over 14 amino acids. Trimming took off 0 bases at V and 9 bases at J, with 15 bases between the two ends.

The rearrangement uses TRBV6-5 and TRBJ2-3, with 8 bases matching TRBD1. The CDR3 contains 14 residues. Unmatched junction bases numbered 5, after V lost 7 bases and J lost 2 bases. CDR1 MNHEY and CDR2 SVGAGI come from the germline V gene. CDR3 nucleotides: TGTGCCAGCACAGGGGACAGGATCACAGATACGCAGTATTTT. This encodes CASTGDRITDTQYF.

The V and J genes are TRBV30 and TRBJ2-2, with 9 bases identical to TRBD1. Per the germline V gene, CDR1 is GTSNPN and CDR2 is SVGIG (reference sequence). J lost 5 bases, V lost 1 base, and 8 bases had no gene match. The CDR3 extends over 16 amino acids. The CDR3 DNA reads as TGTGCCTGGAGTGCAAACAGGGGGCGCATGACCGGGGAGCTGTTTTTT. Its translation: CAWSANRGRMTGELFF.

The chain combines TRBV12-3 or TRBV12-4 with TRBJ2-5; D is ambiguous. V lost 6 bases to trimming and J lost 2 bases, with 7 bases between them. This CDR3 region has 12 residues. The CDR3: CASSPGQETQYF. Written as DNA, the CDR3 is TGTGCCAGCAGCCCGGGTCAAGAGACCCAGTACTTC.

Here the CDR3 reads CASSPDRVDGYTF. In DNA form, the CDR3 reads TGTGCCAGCAGTCCGGACAGGGTGGATGGCTACACCTTC. The chain is built from TRBV2 and TRBJ1-2; 8 bases fit TRBD1. CDR3 length: 13 amino acids. CDR1 and CDR2 from the germline V gene are SNHLY and FYNNEI. Trimming took 5 bases from V and 6 from J; bases not matched to a gene: 5.

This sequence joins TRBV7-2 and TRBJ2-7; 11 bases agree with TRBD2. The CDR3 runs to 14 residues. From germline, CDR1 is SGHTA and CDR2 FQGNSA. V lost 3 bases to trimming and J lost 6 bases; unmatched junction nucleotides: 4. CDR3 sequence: CASSLTSGTAEQYF. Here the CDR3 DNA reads TGTGCCAGCAGCTTGACTAGCGGGACAGCCGAGCAGTACTTC.

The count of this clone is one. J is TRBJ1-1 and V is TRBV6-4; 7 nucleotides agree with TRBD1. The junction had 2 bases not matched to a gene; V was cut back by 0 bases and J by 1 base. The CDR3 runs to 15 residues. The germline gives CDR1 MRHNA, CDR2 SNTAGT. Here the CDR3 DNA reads TGTGCCAGCAGTGACTCAGGGGACAGGAACACTGAAGCTTTCTTT. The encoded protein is CASSDSGDRNTEAFF.